This T cell receptor beta chain was observed in a study of response to subunit inactivated influenza vaccine. After removal of 5 bases from V and 6 bases from J, the junction contained 8 bases not matched to a gene. The CDR3 runs 15 residues. Germline assignment: CDR1 DFQATT and CDR2 SNEGSKA (reference sequence). TCRdb used MiXCR to reprocess the RT-PCR reads, holding one entry per CDR3 protein. This table has more than 550,000 distinct CDR3 sequences, roughly 12% appearing once. Only a few counts were recorded for this clonotype. The sample was also linked to a second study, of T cells expressing NK-cell markers. As that study records: TCR beta cDNA was generated via 5'RACE template switching incorporating UMIs. Cells sorted as CD3+CD56+NKG2C+, CD3+CD56+NKG2C- and CD3+CD56-NKG2C+ T cells supplied the TCR beta repertoires. Seven of the eight sequenced donors were classified as HCMV-seropositive, and one was classified as seronegative. The sorts in several experiments were restricted to alpha-beta TCR T cells by an anti-gamma-delta TCR antibody. In four donors, dominant clonotypes made up about 28.3-65% of CD3+CD56-NKG2C+ cells.

The V gene is TRBV20-1, the J gene TRBJ2-1, with 12 bases lining up with TRBD2. Source: PBMCs from blood, taken on the day of vaccination. This sequence originates from a man between 50 and 59 years old who received an inactivated influenza vaccine. As DNA, the CDR3 is TGCAGTGCTCTAACCGGGACTAGCGGGTTCAATGAGCAGTTCTTC. Protein sequence: CSALTGTSGFNEQFF.